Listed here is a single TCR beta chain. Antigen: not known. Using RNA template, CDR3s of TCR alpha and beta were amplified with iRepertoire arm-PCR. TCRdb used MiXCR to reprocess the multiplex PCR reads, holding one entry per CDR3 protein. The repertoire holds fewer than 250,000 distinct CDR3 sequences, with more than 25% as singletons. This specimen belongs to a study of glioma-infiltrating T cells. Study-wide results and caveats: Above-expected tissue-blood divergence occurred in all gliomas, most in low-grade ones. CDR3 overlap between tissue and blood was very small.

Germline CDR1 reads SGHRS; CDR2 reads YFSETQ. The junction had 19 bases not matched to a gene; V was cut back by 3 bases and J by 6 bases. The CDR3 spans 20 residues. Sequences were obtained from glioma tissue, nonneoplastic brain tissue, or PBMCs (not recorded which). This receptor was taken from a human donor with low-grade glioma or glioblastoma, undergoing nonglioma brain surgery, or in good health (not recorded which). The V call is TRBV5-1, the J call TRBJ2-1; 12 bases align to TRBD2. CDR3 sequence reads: CASSSPTGKFGLAGPNEQFF. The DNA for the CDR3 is TGCGCCAGCAGCTCCCCCACCGGGAAATTCGGACTAGCGGGACCCAATGAGCAGTTCTTC.